This TCR beta chain was found in a study of read filtering for tumor transcriptome and immune sequencing. Study-level background: By R-ISS, stages I, II and III held roughly 8, 15 and 7 patients. DNase treatment preceded whole-transcriptome library preparation. IR-seq gave about 4.05 to 11 million TCR reads per sample; RNA-seq gave about 75 to 1,400.

Sampling of bone marrow took place during active disease in every patient. This library used roughly 400 ng RNA and molecular barcoded adaptors spanning alpha/delta and beta/gamma chains. TCRdb ran MiXCR on the reads and lists one entry per CDR3 protein. The table lists around 23,000 distinct CDR3 sequences, approximately 23% of them singletons. This clonotype has more than one count but fewer than ten. The CDR3 spans 15 residues. Germline CDR1 reads MDHEN; CDR2 reads SYDVKM. Losses at the gene ends were 6 bases for V and 2 bases for J; bases not matched to a gene: 10. This receptor was identified in a donor at least 40 years old with multiple myeloma. Material for sequencing was a population of CD138-negative cells sorted from bone marrow. The gene calls are TRBV28 and TRBJ2-7; 7 positions match TRBD1. CDR3 loop: CASSRGQVFAYEQYF. DNA for the CDR3: TGTGCCAGCAGCCGCGGACAGGTTTTCGCCTACGAGCAGTACTTC.